This T cell receptor (beta chain) was sequenced during a study of metastatic and nonmetastatic thyroid tumors. Study-wide background: Samples came from malignant and benign thyroid patients, and repertoires were compared across blood and tumor or nodule tissue. Study-level results: Reported TCR beta diversity, measured in blood and tumor, was significantly higher for malignant thyroid tumors than for benign nodules.

Thyroid surgery took place with no prior treatment in any patient. In the authors' workflow: Researchers built a distant-metastasis classifier for papillary thyroid cancer that drew on CDR3 differences across clinicopathological groups. MiXCR re-clonotyped the PCR reads for TCRdb. The V and J calls shown here were made by TCRdb, not taken from the authors' results. The table has some 16,000 clones, roughly 24% seen once. This clone qualifies as medium-sized. Its cognate antigen is unknown. Between the trimmed V and J ends, which lost 5 bases and 14 bases, there was a span of 16 bases. The CDR3 is 12 residues long. Germline V lookup: CDR1 MNHEY, CDR2 SVGEGT.

The specimen sequenced was tumor tissue. This receptor was taken from a male donor with papillary thyroid cancer or a benign thyroid nodule (not recorded which). Some clones in this sample may be carry-over from other donors' samples. The rearrangement uses TRBV6-2 or TRBV6-3 and TRBJ2-1, with D possibly matching TRBD2 (5 bases). The CDR3 protein is CASSPSPRREFF. The CDR3, as DNA: TGTGCCAGCAGTCCTAGCCCTCGGCGGGAGTTCTTC.